These 28 T cell receptor beta chains were all obtained from the same sample, sequenced in a study of cytotoxic CD8 clonotypes in ibrutinib-treated CLL (dated by TCRdb to the early 2020s). The time point label here, explained by the study, means: approximately 2 years on ibrutinib. The library was obtained by the immunoSEQ multiplex PCR assay. This is the immuneACCESS table as TCRdb keeps it, with only in-frame sequences that have V and J called. A part of the clones is gone; compared with another copy, unresolved V genes explain less than half, and the rest is unexplained. The sample records some 92,000 clones, approximately 80% of which are singletons. Clones ranked in the top ten supply around 23% of the sample. The sample here was PBMCs, taken after 24 months of ibrutinib treatment. The receptors derive from a human donor with chronic lymphocytic leukemia.

The chain combines TRBV19 with TRBJ2-6; 10 bases line up with TRBD1. Germline V gives CDR1 LNHDA, CDR2 SQIVND (reference sequence). This CDR3 is built from 18 residues. The J segment lost 1 base and the V segment lost 6 bases, leaving 9 bases of the junction unmatched. In DNA form, the CDR3 reads TGTGCCAGTAGCGTTATGGACAGGGGGGAGTCTGGGGCCAACGTCCTGACTTTC. Protein: CASSVMDRGESGANVLTF.

Only one count was recorded for this clone. The chain employs TRBV9 and TRBJ2-3, with unresolved D. CDR1 and CDR2 (germline): SGDLS, YYNGEE. Trimming removed 1 base from V and 6 bases from J, with 15 bases in between. The CDR3 is made up of 15 amino acids. The CDR3 bases are TGTGCCAGCAGCGTACTCCCCTCCCATGGGGATACGCAGTATTTT. Its translation is CASSVLPSHGDTQYF.

The chain combines TRBV4-1 with TRBJ2-3; TRBD2 agrees at 14 bases. Germline V lookup: CDR1 MGHRA, CDR2 YSYEKL. CDR3 length: 17 amino acids. J was trimmed by 3 bases and V by 3 bases; bases with no gene match: 5. The DNA of the CDR3 is TGCGCCAGCAGCCAGGATGGGACTAGCGGGAGAACAGATACGCAGTATTTT. Protein product: CASSQDGTSGRTDTQYF.

The rearrangement joins TRBV6-6 to TRBJ2-3; tentative D call: TRBD2 (7 bases). Germline assignment: CDR1 MNHNY and CDR2 SVGAGI (reference sequence). V was trimmed by 0 bases and J by 4 bases, leaving 11 bases between them. This CDR3 region has 15 residues. The CDR3 spells CASSYSRGASDTQYF. CDR3 in DNA: TGTGCCAGCAGTTACTCACGGGGGGCGTCAGATACGCAGTATTTT.

This sequence joins TRBV2 and TRBJ2-4; D is undetermined. The CDR3 is 15 amino acids. V lost 9 bases and J lost 0, with 15 bases in between. Germline CDR1 is SNHLY and CDR2 is FYNNEI. The CDR3 sequence is CASGPIDIAKNIQYF. The DNA for the CDR3 is TGTGCCAGTGGACCGATCGACATAGCCAAAAACATTCAGTACTTC.

The rearrangement uses TRBV18 and TRBJ1-5; TRBD1 might be the D (5 bases). Trimming cost V 3 bases and J 0 bases, with 18 bases left between them. The CDR3 runs to 18 residues. Germline V gives CDR1 KGHSH, CDR2 LQKENI. CDR3 bases: TGTGCCAGCTCACCCGGGACGGTTGAACAACTTAGCAATCAGCCCCAGCATTTT. It specifies CASSPGTVEQLSNQPQHF.

V and J are TRBV2 and TRBJ2-3, with D hard to call. Germline assignment: CDR1 SNHLY and CDR2 FYNNEI. This CDR3 spans 15 amino acids. V shed 2 bases and J shed 2 bases, with 11 bases lying between them. CDR3 sequence reads: CASSERVGPTDTQYF. DNA of the CDR3: TGTGCCAGCAGTGAAAGGGTCGGGCCCACAGATACGCAGTATTTT.

This sequence joins TRBV4-1 and TRBJ1-1; maybe TRBD1 (5 bases). Trimming took off 4 bases at V and 1 base at J, with 10 bases between the two ends. This CDR3 has 14 amino acids. Germline lookup yields CDR1 MGHRA and CDR2 YSYEKL. In DNA form, the CDR3 reads TGCGCCAGCAGCCGTATAACAGGGAACACTGAAGCTTTCTTT. Translation: CASSRITGNTEAFF.

Here the CDR3 reads CASSQQGAGRYEQYF. CDR3 DNA: TGTGCCAGCAGCCAACAGGGAGCCGGAAGGTACGAGCAGTACTTC. The chain has TRBV7-9 and TRBJ2-7; D might be TRBD1 (6 bases). This CDR3 contains 15 residues. Germline V gene lookup returns CDR1 SEHNR and CDR2 FQNEAQ (reference sequence). V was shortened by 5 bases and J by 4 bases, with 18 bases between the two germline ends.

The chain uses TRBV7-9 and TRBJ2-3, with a weak D call TRBD1 (6 bases). This CDR3 has 16 residues. V was shortened by 2 bases and J by 3 bases, with 15 bases between the two germline ends. Germline CDR1 reads SEHNR; CDR2 reads FQNEAQ (reference sequence). The CDR3 sequence: CASSLSAVGHTDTQYF. The DNA of the CDR3 is TGTGCCAGCAGCTTAAGCGCAGTGGGACATACAGATACGCAGTATTTT.

This clone showed up many times. V is TRBV7-2 and J is TRBJ1-1; 7 bases line up with TRBD1. The CDR3 extends over 12 amino acids. CDR1 is SGHTA and CDR2 is FQGNSA in the germline V gene. V lost 6 bases to trimming and J lost 7 bases; unmatched junction nucleotides: 5. In DNA, the CDR3 is TGTGCCAGCAGGTCTGGACAGGATGAAGCTTTCTTT. Translated: CASRSGQDEAFF.

The chain combines TRBV27 with TRBJ1-5; tentative D call: TRBD1 (5 bases). Germline CDR1 reads MNHEY; CDR2 reads SMNVEV (reference sequence). Between the trimmed V and J ends, which lost 0 bases and 1 base, there was a span of 10 bases. The CDR3 covers 16 residues. The CDR3 loop reads CASSLSWGTSNQPQHF. In DNA form, the CDR3 reads TGTGCCAGCAGTTTATCGTGGGGCACGAGCAATCAGCCCCAGCATTTT.

The chain has TRBV7-2 and TRBJ2-7, with D possibly being TRBD1 or TRBD2 (5 bases each). Looked up from germline, CDR1 is SGHTA and CDR2 is FQGNSA. With 5 bases removed from V and 3 bases from J, the gap between germline ends came to 14 bases. The CDR3 has 14 residues. CDR3 nucleotide sequence: TGTGCCAGCAGCAACCGGGACCTAAGCTACGAGCAGTACTTC. It is translated as CASSNRDLSYEQYF.

A few counts support this clone. CDR3 protein: CASSPSGEQFF. The CDR3, as DNA: TGTGCCAGCAGCCCAAGCGGTGAGCAGTTCTTC. The rearrangement joins TRBV6-6 to TRBJ2-1; a weak D match, TRBD2 (5 bases). V shed 6 bases and J shed 9 bases, with 9 bases lying between them. In germline, CDR1 is MNHNY, CDR2 SVGAGI (reference sequence). The CDR3 covers 11 residues.

This chain links TRBV28 with TRBJ2-4; D is possibly TRBD2 (5 bases). The CDR3 is 16 residues long. The germline CDR1 and CDR2 sequences are MDHEN and SYDVKM. Trimming removed 6 bases at V and 0 bases at J, with 15 bases between. CDR3 protein: CASRPWTGLAKNIQYF. DNA of the CDR3: TGTGCCAGCAGGCCTTGGACGGGATTAGCCAAAAACATTCAGTACTTC.

V and J are TRBV27 and TRBJ1-2, with TRBD1 as a possible D gene (5 bases). The V end lost 3 bases, the J end lost 3 bases, and 8 bases lay between the germline ends. CDR1 MNHEY and CDR2 SMNVEV come from the germline V gene (reference sequence). The CDR3 is 13 residues long. CDR3 DNA sequence: TGTGCCAGCAGTTTTGGGGGGGACTATGGCTACACCTTC. Its protein product is CASSFGGDYGYTF.

This clone was seen a handful of times. This rearrangement joins TRBV11-2 to TRBJ2-7; 11 bases line up with TRBD2. CDR1 is SGHAT, CDR2 FQNNGV, per germline. CDR3 length equals 14 residues. The ends lost 6 bases at V and 2 bases at J; junction bases unmatched: 3. The CDR3 region is CASRGTSGTYEQYF. DNA of the CDR3: TGTGCCAGCAGGGGGACTAGCGGCACCTACGAGCAGTACTTC.

This clone came up once. The chain carries TRBV5-1 and TRBJ2-6, with TRBD2 as a possible D gene (7 bases). The CDR3 is 18 amino acids. The germline V gene encodes CDR1 SGHRS and CDR2 YFSETQ. The V gene lost 4 bases and the J gene lost 2 bases, with 19 bases spanning the gap. CDR3 amino acids: CASSNSRGGGAGANVLTF. CDR3 nucleotide sequence: TGCGCCAGCAGCAATTCCCGGGGAGGGGGAGCTGGGGCCAACGTCCTGACTTTC.

This chain uses TRBV5-4 with TRBJ2-7, with D possibly matching TRBD2 (5 bases). The CDR3 is made up of 13 amino acids. The V gene lost 0 bases and the J gene lost 6 bases, with 10 bases spanning the gap. The V gene's germline CDR1 is SGHNT and CDR2 YYREEE (reference sequence). CDR3 in DNA: TGTGCCAGCAGCTTGGCCGGGGTCTCCGAGCAGTACTTC. Encoded protein: CASSLAGVSEQYF.

This clone has only one observation. The gene calls are TRBV5-6 and TRBJ2-5, with a possible D match to TRBD2 (5 bases). The CDR3 totals 15 residues. V was trimmed by 7 bases and J by 5 bases, leaving 21 bases between them. Germline CDR1 and CDR2: SGHDT and YYEEEE. CDR3 loop: CASAPGLAPEETQYF. In nucleotides, the CDR3 is TGTGCCAGCGCCCCGGGCCTAGCACCAGAGGAGACCCAGTACTTC.

This clone was counted a single time. This sequence joins TRBV21-1 and TRBJ2-1; no check of the table's D call, TRBD2, against the DNA was made. TRBV21-1 is given as a pseudogene. CDR3 length equals 14 residues. The CDR3 nucleotides are TGTGCCAGGGGGACTAGCGGGAGTAGCGATGAGCAGTTCTTC. Translating gives CARGTSGSSDEQFF.

V gene TRBV5-1 combines with J gene TRBJ2-5; 7 bases map to TRBD2. Trimming cost V 6 bases and J 5 bases; bases outside gene matches: 7. Germline values: CDR1 SGHRS, CDR2 YFSETQ. This CDR3 contains 13 residues. CDR3 region: CASNARREETQYF. The CDR3 DNA sequence: TGCGCCAGCAATGCCAGGCGGGAGGAGACCCAGTACTTC.

This chain joins TRBV29-1 and TRBJ2-7; 7 bases fit TRBD2. With 5 bases clipped from V and 6 bases from J, the junction kept 10 bases outside the gene matches. The CDR3 totals 13 residues. The germline gives CDR1 SQVTM, CDR2 ANQGSEA. CDR3 sequence reads: CSVWRKSGGEQYF. The CDR3 DNA reads TGCAGCGTTTGGAGAAAGTCGGGGGGCGAGCAGTACTTC.

The V and J genes are TRBV6-1 and TRBJ2-7; possible D gene TRBD1, 6 bases. V dropped 2 bases and J dropped 3 bases, with 8 bases sitting between them. Germline values: CDR1 MNHNS, CDR2 SASEGT. The CDR3 has 13 amino acids. The CDR3: CASSELQGYEQYF. For the CDR3, the DNA is TGTGCCAGCAGTGAACTACAGGGCTACGAGCAGTACTTC.

There are a few counts of this clone. The rearrangement links TRBV29-1 to TRBJ1-1; D is ambiguous. CDR1 is SQVTM and CDR2 is ANQGSEA in the germline V gene. The germline V and J ends were trimmed by 1 base and 10 bases, with 13 bases remaining between them. CDR3 length: 12 amino acids. As DNA, the CDR3 is TGCAGCGTTGAAGCAGGTCGGTTCGGAGCTTTCTTT. It yields the protein CSVEAGRFGAFF.

The genes are TRBV18 and TRBJ1-1; no clear D. There are 14 residues in the CDR3. Germline CDR1 reads KGHSH; CDR2 reads LQKENI. The germline V and J ends were trimmed by 6 bases and 1 base, with 12 bases remaining between them. CDR3 loop: CASSQRTENTEAFF. The CDR3 DNA follows: TGTGCCAGCTCCCAAAGGACGGAGAACACTGAAGCTTTCTTT.

This clone was detected ten times or more. The chain uses TRBV16 and TRBJ2-5; unclear D gene. CDR1 is KGHSY, CDR2 FQNENV, per germline. V was trimmed by 0 bases and J by 5 bases, leaving 4 bases between them. The CDR3 consists of 12 residues. CDR3 sequence: CASSQSKETQYF. In DNA form, the CDR3 reads TGTGCCAGCAGCCAATCGAAGGAGACCCAGTACTTC.

The genes are TRBV5-4 and TRBJ2-7; D gene unclear. The CDR3 length is 12 residues. Germline values: CDR1 SGHNT, CDR2 YYREEE (reference sequence). The V end was cut by 4 bases, the J end by 0 bases, with 5 bases between. The CDR3, as DNA: TGTGCCAGCAGCCACAGCTCCTACGAGCAGTACTTC. Its translation is CASSHSSYEQYF.